This TCR beta chain was identified in a study of Ad26.COV2.S vaccination and SARS-CoV-2 variants. Study overall: Intramuscular Ad26.COV2.S at 5x10^10 or 1x10^11 viral particles.

Here immunoSEQ multiplex PCR was the method, and the copy in TCRdb shows in-frame clones only, minus some. The sample yields fewer than 400,000 clones, around four fifths seen once. Comments on this clone: Its target is not known.

This CDR3 comprises 15 residues. Germline V lookup: CDR1 KGHDR, CDR2 SFDVKD. The V and J ends lost 1 base and 5 bases, in that order; junction bases with no gene match: 4. General study findings and limits: Those who received vaccine or placebo ended up with similar non-spike TCR breadth.

Indicated treatment: roughly 18 received Ad26.COV2.S at low or high dose, single or two shots; 5 received placebo; per-sample allocation not given. Day 63 after the first vaccine or placebo injection was the time point for sampling. V is TRBV24-1 and J is TRBJ2-5, with TRBD1 matching 9 bases. Material: peripheral blood, obtained in a trial of Ad26.COV2.S vaccine versus placebo. The TCR was taken from a person aged 18-60 years who received the Ad26.COV2.S COVID-19 vaccine or a placebo. DNA for the CDR3: TGTGCCACCAGTGATTTTCATGGGACAGGGGAGACCCAGTACTTC. Translated, it gives CATSDFHGTGETQYF.